A selection of T cell receptor beta chains follows, all from one sample in a study of cytomegalovirus exposure and HLA in healthy donors. Data came from immunoSEQ multiplex PCR; TCRdb stores just in-frame clones and leaves some out. Its table lists about 70,000 clones. The sequencing input was PBMCs. Source of these receptors: a woman in her twenties or thirties in good health and CMV-seronegative. The CDR3 runs from the conserved cysteine through the conserved F or W. Each record gives: CDR3 DNA, CDR3 protein, V gene, D gene, J gene. The D gene is left open where the match is weak.

DNA: TGTGCCAGCAGCTTCAAGGTCCGACAGGAGGACAATGAGCAGTTCTTC
CDR3: CASSFKVRQEDNEQFF
V: TRBV7-6
D: -
J: TRBJ2-1

DNA: TGTGCCAGCTCACCACCTCAGTACAATGAGCAGTTCTTC
CDR3: CASSPPQYNEQFF
V: TRBV18
D: -
J: TRBJ2-1

DNA: TGTGCCAGTAGTCCGGACAGGGGGACTTATGGCTACACCTTC
CDR3: CASSPDRGTYGYTF
V: TRBV19
D: TRBD1
J: TRBJ1-2

DNA: TGTGCCAGTAGTATTCAACACCGACTCTACGAGCAGTACTTC
CDR3: CASSIQHRLYEQYF
V: TRBV19
D: -
J: TRBJ2-7

DNA: TGCGCCAGCAGCCAAGATTTGGGGGGTGGGGGGATCAAAAAACTGTTTTTT
CDR3: CASSQDLGGGGIKKLFF
V: TRBV4-3
D: -
J: TRBJ1-4

DNA: TGTGCCAGCAGAGGACTAGCGGGGGGCACAAGCTCCTACAATGAGCAGTTCTTC
CDR3: CASRGLAGGTSSYNEQFF
V: TRBV2
D: TRBD2
J: TRBJ2-1

DNA: TGTGCCAGCAGCTTAGGGACTCCGGGACAGAGGCACAATGAGCAGTTCTTC
CDR3: CASSLGTPGQRHNEQFF
V: TRBV13
D: TRBD1
J: TRBJ2-1

DNA: TGTGCCAGCTCACCACCGAAAGTAGATCAGCCCCAGCATTTT
CDR3: CASSPPKVDQPQHF
V: TRBV18
D: -
J: TRBJ1-5

DNA: TGTGCCAGCAGCCAAGATCCAGGCGGGGGGGCCTACGAGCAGTACTTC
CDR3: CASSQDPGGGAYEQYF
V: TRBV4-2
D: TRBD2
J: TRBJ2-7

DNA: TGTGCCAGCAGCTTAGGCCCCCGACGGGACAGTCGCTCCTACGAGCAGTACTTC
CDR3: CASSLGPRRDSRSYEQYF
V: TRBV7-2
D: TRBD1
J: TRBJ2-7